This record covers a single T cell receptor (beta chain). This sample is part of a study of shared clonotypes between healthy human individuals. Data came from immunoSEQ multiplex PCR; TCRdb stores just in-frame clones and leaves some out. The sample yields approximately 640,000 clones, 80% to 95% seen once. Trimming took 2 bases from V and 2 from J, leaving 11 bases between them. Germline lookup yields CDR1 SGHVS and CDR2 FNYEAQ. The CDR3 runs 15 residues. The clonotype originates from a man younger than 30 in good health. Some clones in this sample may be carry-over from other donors' samples. The sample comprised memory CD8+ T cells from PBMCs. As to subset: CD45RO+ cells pooled with CCR7-negative TemRA cells. This chain links TRBV7-6 with TRBJ2-3; D might be TRBD2 (6 bases). The CDR3 DNA reads TGTGCCAGCAGCTTACTTAGCGGAGACACAGATACGCAGTATTTT. The encoded protein is CASSLLSGDTDTQYF.